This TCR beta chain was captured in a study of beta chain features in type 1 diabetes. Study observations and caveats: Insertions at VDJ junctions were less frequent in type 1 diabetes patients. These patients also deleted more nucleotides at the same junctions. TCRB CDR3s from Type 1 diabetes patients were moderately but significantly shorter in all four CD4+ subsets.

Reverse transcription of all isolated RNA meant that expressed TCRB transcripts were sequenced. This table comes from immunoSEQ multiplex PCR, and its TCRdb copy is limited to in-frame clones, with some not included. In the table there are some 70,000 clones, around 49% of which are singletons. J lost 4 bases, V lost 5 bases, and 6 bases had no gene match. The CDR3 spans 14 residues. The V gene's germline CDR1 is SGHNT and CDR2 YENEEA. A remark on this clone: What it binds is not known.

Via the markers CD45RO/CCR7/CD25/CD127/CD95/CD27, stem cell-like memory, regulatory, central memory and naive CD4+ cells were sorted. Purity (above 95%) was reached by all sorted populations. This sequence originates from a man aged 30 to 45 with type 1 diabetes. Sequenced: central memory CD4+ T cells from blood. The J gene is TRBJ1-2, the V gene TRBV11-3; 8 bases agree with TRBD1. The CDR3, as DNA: TGTGCCAGCAGCCCGCGGACAGGGTTCTATGGCTACACCTTC. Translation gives CASSPRTGFYGYTF.